These 9 T cell receptor beta chains share one sample of origin, sequenced in a study of human T cells and chemical hapten exposure. Via MiXCR, TCRdb re-called the RACE reads, giving one row per CDR3 protein. The sample yields 130,000 or so distinct CDR3 sequences, roughly 9.5% seen once. Time point noted: healthy volunteer bleed at 2 weeks. From whole blood left unfractionated, total RNA was extracted. Sequenced sample: whole blood. Receptor source: a male donor in good health. Some clones in this sample may be carry-over from other donors' samples.

This clonotype appeared many times. J is TRBJ2-5 and V is TRBV20-1, with TRBD2 matching over 11 bases. Trimming at V came to 7 bases and at J to 3 bases, leaving 7 bases not matched to a gene. Germline-derived CDR1 and CDR2 are DFQATT and SNEGSKA (reference sequence). The CDR3 is 14 residues long. The DNA of the CDR3 is TGCAGTGTGACACCGGGACTAGCGGAAGAGACCCAGTACTTC. Its protein product is CSVTPGLAEETQYF.

This clonotype has ten or more counts. Written as DNA, the CDR3 is TGTGCCAGCAAGCCCCAAGGGAGACAGATGAACACTGAAGCTTTCTTT. Protein product: CASKPQGRQMNTEAFF. The chain uses TRBV12-3 or TRBV12-4 and TRBJ1-1, with D possibly matching TRBD1 (5 bases). The CDR3 extends over 16 amino acids. Trimming took off 7 bases at V and 0 bases at J, with 18 bases between the two ends.

This clonotype was observed once. The chain carries TRBV7-9 and TRBJ2-1, with 7 bases matching TRBD2. CDR1 is SEHNR, CDR2 FQNEAQ, per germline (reference sequence). V dropped 4 bases and J dropped 6; count of bases not matched to a gene: 9. The CDR3 sequence is 15 residues long. This CDR3 reads CASSYTSGRGNEQFF. CDR3 nucleotide sequence: TGTGCCAGCAGCTATACTAGTGGGAGGGGCAATGAGCAGTTCTTC. The full variable domain, with the rest looked up from reference TRBV7-9 and TRBJ2-1, is DTGVSQNPRHKITKRGQNVTFRCDPISEHNRLYWYRQTLGQGPEFLTYFQNEAQLEKSRLLSDRFSAERPKGSFSTLEIQRTEQGDSAMYLCASSYTSGRGNEQFFGPGTRLTVL.

A few counts support this clonotype. The rearrangement links TRBV12-3 or TRBV12-4 to TRBJ1-5; D is perhaps TRBD1 (6 bases). With 6 bases removed from V and 0 bases from J, the gap between germline ends came to 15 bases. The CDR3 runs 16 residues. The CDR3 region is CASSNGGRDSNQPQHF. CDR3 nucleotides: TGTGCCAGCAGCAACGGGGGGCGCGATAGCAATCAGCCCCAGCATTTT.

V is TRBV18 and J is TRBJ1-6; D remains ambiguous. V gave up 0 bases and J gave up 7 bases, with 10 bases separating them. The CDR3 sequence is 15 residues long. Germline lookup yields CDR1 KGHSH and CDR2 LQKENI. For the CDR3, the DNA is TGTGCCAGCTCACCACCCGACCCAAGGAATTCACCCCTCCACTTT. Translated, it gives CASSPPDPRNSPLHF.

Turning to this clonotype: The conserved phenylalanine or tryptophan is not found at the CDR3 terminus, so this likely reflects a read error. The J gene is TRBJ2-3, the V gene TRBV14; TRBD1 matches at 9 bases. The CDR3 extends over 14 amino acids. Losses at the gene ends were 4 bases for V and 6 bases for J; bases not matched to a gene: 5. The germline gives CDR1 SGHDN, CDR2 FVKESK. CDR3 nucleotide sequence: TGTGCCAGCAGCCCGGGGACAGGGTCCGATACGCAGTATTTA. Protein product: CASSPGTGSDTQYL.

There are many counts of this clonotype. The chain combines TRBV7-9 with TRBJ1-5; possibly TRBD1 for D (5 bases). The V gene's germline CDR1 is SEHNR and CDR2 FQNEAQ (reference sequence). The CDR3 consists of 13 residues. The ends were cut back, 4 bases at V and 7 bases at J, with 11 bases in the middle. CDR3: CASSSGIGQPQHF. The DNA of the CDR3 is TGTGCCAGCAGCTCAGGGATCGGGCAGCCCCAGCATTTT.

This chain joins TRBV28 and TRBJ2-3; D remains unclear. CDR1 is MDHEN and CDR2 is SYDVKM in the germline V gene. V was cut by 2 bases and J by 7 bases, with 7 bases left in between. The CDR3 length is 12 residues. The CDR3 loop is CASSLPQNTQYF. The CDR3 bases are TGTGCCAGCAGTTTACCACAGAATACGCAGTATTTT.

This sequence joins TRBV3-1 and TRBJ2-3; 7 bases align to TRBD1. Losses at the gene ends were 4 bases for V and 2 bases for J; bases not matched to a gene: 6. The CDR3 loop spans 15 amino acids. CDR1 and CDR2 from the germline V gene are LGHDT and YNNKEL (reference sequence). As DNA, the CDR3 is TGTGCCAGCAGCCTGGGACAGCCGACCACAGATACGCAGTATTTT. This sequence encodes CASSLGQPTTDTQYF.